This TCR beta chain derives from a study of identical twins (dated by TCRdb to 2015 to 2016). For context, the study as a whole: To test whether fetal clonotypes persist, the study used deep sequencing on TCR alpha and beta repertoires from monozygotic twins, unrelated adults of various ages, and cord blood. To rule out contamination, replicate twin experiments were performed at different times with different library preparation protocols.

Here is what the overall study found, with its caveats: In beta out-of-frame sequences, excess twin sharing was weaker, because having fewer shared sequences lowered the signal-to-noise ratio. Conclusions relied on cross-sectional statistical analysis, since the same donors could not be followed over many years. Out-of-frame TCR alpha sequences shared between twins showed an excess of low generation-probability sequences compared with coincidental sharing between unrelated individuals. Recombination models systematically underestimated out-of-frame TCR alpha sharing in monozygotic twins but agreed with sharing between unrelated individuals. Fewer insertions were carried by abundant cord blood beta clonotypes, a similar but weaker trend appeared in young adult naive repertoires, and no such trend appeared in memory repertoires. Invariant T cells such as MAIT and iNKT could partly confound zero-insertion analyses, though diverse VJ usage argued against this for most clonotypes.

As encoded in the germline V gene (reference sequence), CDR1 is LNHNV while CDR2 is YYDKDF. The CDR3 holds 13 amino acids from the cysteine to the phenylalanine. This entry keeps only the CDR3 DNA: 39 bases, framed from base 1. Germline trimming: 5 bases from V, 9 bases from J; junction bases outside gene matches: 5. In this sample, this clonotype turned up a few times. The clone's antigen remains unknown. No base quality values were provided; no much bigger clone lies one nucleotide off. All donors were healthy Caucasians. The twin cohort comprised three pairs of female monozygotic twins, all aged roughly 18 to 29 years. RNA for TCR libraries was isolated from peripheral blood mononuclear cells. Preparation of the library involved 5' RACE. These reads were obtained on an Illumina HiSeq 2000. A universal primer binding site was added through template switching, and the final cDNA carried a unique molecular identifier so that TCR cDNA molecules could be counted accurately. Specific primers in the conserved constant-segment region were used to synthesize first-strand cDNA for the TCR alpha and beta chains. To control for contamination, every cDNA library carried two barcodes: a SMART-Mk sample barcode plus Illumina barcodes. TruSeq adapter sequences, together with Illumina sample barcodes, were added in two successive PCR steps. The TCR alpha and beta cDNA libraries were sequenced on the Illumina HiSeq platform using custom primers. The paper's processing steps were these. MiGEC processed the raw reads to extract unique molecular identifiers, while MiXCR was used to determine the CDR3 positions. For each individual, recombination models were inferred using an EM algorithm with the repgenHMM and IGoR tools. The tcR package in R was used for shared clonotype analysis, with sharing normalized by the product of cloneset sizes. To study raw recombination free of thymic and clonal selection effects, out-of-frame nonproductive sequences were analyzed. TCRdb handled the public reads itself, with Q25 trimming in fastp and clone calling in MiXCR, and kept productive beta chains. Every CDR3 protein is listed once, alongside the most common genes and DNA of its rows. The V and J calls shown here were made by TCRdb, not taken from the authors' results. The sample has hundreds of thousands of distinct CDR3 sequences on record, 9% to 15% of them singletons. The top ten constitute around 1.5% of the sample.

These records were also assigned to another study, of yellow fever vaccine responses in identical twins. The second paper states: The authors reported that the T cell response to vaccination in identical twins appeared partly convergent and partly personalized. In the study, vaccine-responding T cell clones were precisely tracked in identical twins.

Sequencing was carried out using PBMCs. This TCR was recovered from a woman younger than 30 in good health. Recombination joined TRBV15 with TRBJ2-3; 10 central bases correspond to TRBD2. CDR3 reads: CATSAASGSTQYF. The nucleotides are TGTGCCACCAGCGCCGCTAGCGGGAGCACGCAGTATTTT.